This T cell receptor (beta chain) was recorded in a study of blood T cell repertoires in COVID-19. Study background: The origin of the acute and convalescent COVID-19 samples was the United States, Italy and Spain. Sources were T cells, B-cell-depleted T cells, or PBMCs; the material itself was cDNA or gDNA.

The CDR3 length is 15 residues. CDR1 and CDR2 from the germline V gene are SGHVS and FQNEAQ. The V end was cut by 2 bases, the J end by 4 bases, with 12 bases between. How the authors handled the data: For nucleated cells, counts were estimated from reference gene primer amplification. TCRdb's table, derived via immunoSEQ multiplex PCR, lists solely in-frame clones and lacks some. Clonal size and the V and J genes are those of that table, whereas D and trimming came from the DNA. Of around 62,000 clones in the sample, 88% were seen once. Material for sequencing was PBMCs or T cells enriched from blood (not recorded which). This receptor was obtained from a woman aged 35 to 49 who had recovered from COVID-19. This chain connects TRBV7-8 to TRBJ1-3; D remains ambiguous. This CDR3 reads CASSLSRAEGNTIYF. As DNA, the CDR3 is TGTGCCAGCAGCTTATCGAGGGCTGAAGGAAACACCATATATTTT.